This T cell receptor (beta chain) was sequenced during a study of Ad26.COV2.S vaccination and SARS-CoV-2 variants. Study-level points and caveats: Following vaccination, spike-specific CD8+ and CD4+ T cell responses reportedly exhibited substantial breadth. Analytic work on TCR breadth and depth might have understated the full extent of total T cell responses.

The repertoire was sequenced with immunoSEQ multiplex PCR; TCRdb's copy has only in-frame clones and lacks some. The sample lists 100,000 or so clones; roughly 75% were seen once. CDR1 and CDR2 (germline): WSHSY, SAAADI. The CDR3 totals 13 residues. Concerning this clone: Its cognate antigen is unknown. The junction departs from the called germline gene at one end, perhaps through a read error.

This receptor was taken from a human donor who had recovered from COVID-19. The sequencing here drew on peripheral blood, taken after recovery from COVID-19. The chain carries TRBV10-2 and TRBJ2-7; possibly TRBD2 for D (6 bases). The CDR3 loop is CASSESVRREPYF. CDR3 DNA sequence: TGCGCCAGCAGTGAGTCGGTACGGAGGGAGCCGTACTTC.